The 5 T cell receptor beta chains below were found in one sample sequenced in a study of regulatory T cells in long-lasting Graves disease. Construction of the TCR beta libraries employed iRepertoire HTBI primers in conjunction with Arm-PCR of CDR3 regions. Each CDR3 protein gets one entry after TCRdb re-called the multiplex PCR reads with MiXCR. This table holds roughly 500,000 distinct CDR3 sequences, roughly 20% found once. Regarding time point: persistent/refractory GD, antithyroid drugs over 5 years with positive TRAb. RNA from PBMCs was the source of the TCR library. Sequenced here: peripheral blood mononuclear cells (PBMCs), sampled when the disease was refractory, from a patient treated with antithyroid drugs. Every receptor here comes from a female donor with Graves disease.

This clonotype was observed many times. The chain joins TRBV7-2 to TRBJ1-2; possibly TRBD1 for D (5 bases). Per germline, CDR1 SGHTA and CDR2 FQGNSA. This CDR3 has 13 amino acids. The germline V and J ends were trimmed by 6 bases and 6 bases, with 14 bases remaining between them. CDR3 bases: TGTGCCAGCAGGGAGACAGTACGGGATGGCTACACCTTC. Its translation is CASRETVRDGYTF.

This clonotype came up a few times. V and J are TRBV6-5 and TRBJ1-6; D is unresolved. V was pared by 0 bases and J by 7 bases, with 16 bases between. CDR1 and CDR2 (germline): MNHEY, SVGAGI. This CDR3 is built from 17 residues. The CDR3 protein is CASSYSGPTGGNSPLHF. The CDR3, as DNA: TGTGCCAGCAGTTACTCCGGGCCTACCGGAGGGAATTCACCCCTCCACTTT.

This clonotype was detected many times. As DNA, the CDR3 is TGTGCCAGCAGCTTCAGACTAGCGGGCAAACAAGAGACCCAGTACTTC. This codes for CASSFRLAGKQETQYF. V and J are TRBV11-2 and TRBJ2-5; the match to TRBD2 covers 10 bases. There are 16 residues in the CDR3. The germline gives CDR1 SGHAT, CDR2 FQNNGV. Trimming at V came to 3 bases and at J to 2 bases, leaving 6 bases not matched to a gene.

This clonotype was seen only a few times. The rearrangement links TRBV12-3 or TRBV12-4 to TRBJ2-3; D remains ambiguous. Deletions cut 5 bases from V and 2 bases from J, with 8 bases between. This CDR3 is built from 13 residues. The CDR3 reads CASSPPPTDTQYF. CDR3 in DNA: TGTGCCAGCAGTCCCCCGCCCACAGATACGCAGTATTTT.

This clonotype has only a few counts. The chain is built from TRBV7-8 and TRBJ2-1; the D is unclear. Germline V CDR1 and CDR2: SGHVS, FQNEAQ. CDR3 size: 16 residues. V lost 5 bases, J lost 5 bases, and 19 bases lay in between. CDR3 in DNA: TGTGCCAGCAGCGTCACCGGCATAAGGGCGAACAATGAGCAGTTCTTC. Protein product: CASSVTGIRANNEQFF.